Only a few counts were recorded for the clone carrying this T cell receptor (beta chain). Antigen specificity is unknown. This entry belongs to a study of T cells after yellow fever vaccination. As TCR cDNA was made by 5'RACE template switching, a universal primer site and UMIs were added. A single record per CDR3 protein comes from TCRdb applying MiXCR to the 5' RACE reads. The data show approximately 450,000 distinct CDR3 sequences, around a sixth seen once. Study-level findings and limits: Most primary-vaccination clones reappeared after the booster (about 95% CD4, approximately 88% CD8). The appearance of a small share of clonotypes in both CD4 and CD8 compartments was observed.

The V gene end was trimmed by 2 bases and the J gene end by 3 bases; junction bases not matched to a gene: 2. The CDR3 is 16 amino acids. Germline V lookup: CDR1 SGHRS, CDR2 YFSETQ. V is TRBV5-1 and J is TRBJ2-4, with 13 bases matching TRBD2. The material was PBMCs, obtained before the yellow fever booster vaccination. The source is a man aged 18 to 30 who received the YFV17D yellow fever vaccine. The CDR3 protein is CASSFGTSGVKNIQYF. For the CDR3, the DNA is TGCGCCAGCAGCTTCGGGACTAGCGGGGTCAAAAACATTCAGTACTTC.